This T cell receptor beta chain was captured by sequencing in a study of blood T cell repertoires in COVID-19. Looking at the study overall: COVID-19 samples from acute and convalescent phases originated in the United States, Italy and Spain. Sources were T cells, B-cell-depleted T cells, or PBMCs; the material itself was cDNA or gDNA.

Original processing methods: The assay estimated nucleated cells by amplifying reference gene primers. Method: immunoSEQ multiplex PCR; TCRdb's copy keeps in-frame clones and lacks some. V, J and clone size were drawn from that table, and D and trimming were deduced from the DNA. The data contain some 31,000 clones, 90% to 95% of them singletons. Deletions cut 0 bases from V and 0 bases from J, with 9 bases between. Germline values: CDR1 LGHNA, CDR2 YNFKEQ. CDR3 length equals 16 residues. Sequencing was performed on peripheral blood. The rearrangement uses TRBV4-2 and TRBJ1-5; D is unresolved. The receptor was isolated from a man aged 50 or older with active COVID-19. Here the CDR3 reads CASSQDRRYSNQPQHF. CDR3 DNA sequence: TGTGCCAGCAGCCAAGATCGGAGATATAGCAATCAGCCCCAGCATTTT.